Only a few counts were recorded for the clone carrying this T cell receptor (beta chain). The data were taken from a study of T-cell reconstitution after alpha-beta-depleted transplantation in children. The germline V gene has CDR1 ENHRY and CDR2 SYGVKD. The ends were cut back, 4 bases at V and 7 bases at J, with 26 bases in the middle. The CDR3 has 17 amino acids. As it was prepared, the TCRbeta library received unique molecular identifiers. TCRdb called the PCR reads again in MiXCR, with one record for every CDR3 protein. Here the sample spans about 110,000 distinct CDR3 sequences, 5.5% to 6.5% being singletons.

This chain links TRBV10-3 with TRBJ2-7; D is uncertain. Material: PBMCs, mostly from graft donor cells, obtained 360 days after TCRalphabeta/CD19-depleted stem cell transplant. The receptor was derived from a male patient between 2 and 15 years old who had a stem cell transplant for acute lymphoblastic leukemia, so the T cells may come from the graft donor. The CDR3 here is CAISVAGVRPRYVEQYF. CDR3 nucleotide sequence: TGTGCCATCAGTGTCGCTGGGGTGAGACCCCGCTACGTGGAGCAGTACTTC.